This T cell receptor (beta chain) emerged from a study of human T cells and chemical hapten exposure. The table lists this clonotype with many counts. Noted time point: patch test 2, 6 weeks after DPC sensitization. The treatment is: therapeutic diphenylcyclopropenone sensitization with weekly scalp DPC. The CDR3 has 17 residues. V was shortened by 3 bases and J by 4 bases, with 19 bases between the two germline ends. Germline CDR1 reads LGHNA; CDR2 reads YNFKEQ. TCRdb reanalysed the RACE reads using MiXCR and keeps one entry per CDR3 protein. The table includes roughly 84,000 distinct CDR3 sequences, about 10% detected once.

The receptor's source is a woman in her 50s with alopecia areata. Some clones in this sample may be carry-over from other donors' samples. The chain has TRBV4-2 and TRBJ2-1; D is perhaps TRBD2 (5 bases). Sequences were derived from whole blood, sampled in connection with sensitization to the hapten diphenylcyclopropenone (DPC). CDR3 region: CASSHASLRERYNEQFF. The CDR3 DNA sequence: TGTGCCAGCAGCCACGCCAGCTTGAGGGAGCGGTACAATGAGCAGTTCTTC.